This TCR beta chain was captured in a study of blood T cells in healthy people across ages. About the study: T cells yielded about one barcoded beta molecule per two cells through template switching. Study conclusions and caveats: Naive T cell percentage and TCR beta diversity correlated strongly. Unsorted PBMC material precluded a definitive naive versus antigen-experienced comparison.

Sample-barcoded 5' priming and a J-beta primer mix drove a second PCR of roughly 6 to 12 cycles. TCRdb ran MiXCR on the 5' RACE reads and lists one entry per CDR3 protein. The repertoire holds about 1.4 million distinct CDR3 sequences, 59% seen once, with 5% to 7% in the top ten. Notes on this clonotype: What it binds is unknown.

The CDR3 is made up of 15 amino acids. V lost 10 bases and J lost 4, with 20 bases in between. Per germline, CDR1 ENHRY and CDR2 SYGVKD. The rearrangement uses TRBV10-3 and TRBJ1-5; TRBD1 might be the D (5 bases). The source material was blood. This clonotype was obtained from a man younger than 35 in good health. The CDR3 spells CANEAPGRGNQPQHF. CDR3 coding DNA: TGTGCCAATGAAGCCCCGGGACGGGGAAATCAGCCCCAGCATTTT.